These 9 T cell receptor beta chains share one sample of origin, sequenced in a study of blood T cell repertoires in COVID-19. The method was immunoSEQ multiplex PCR; TCRdb's version includes in-frame clones alone and lacks a portion of them. The sample consists of some 48,000 clones, roughly 80% of them appearing once. The sequenced material came from peripheral blood. Source of these receptors: a man aged 50 or older with acute or convalescent COVID-19.

The chain employs TRBV11-2 and TRBJ2-1; tentative D call: TRBD2 (7 bases). The V and J ends lost 5 bases and 6 bases respectively, with 20 bases between them. Germline CDR1 reads SGHAT; CDR2 reads FQNNGV. This CDR3 is built from 16 residues. The CDR3 DNA sequence: TGTGCCAGCAGCCCCCTGAGGGGGGGGGCCGCCAATGAGCAGTTCTTC. Its protein product is CASSPLRGGAANEQFF.

In this sample, this clone turned up once. V is TRBV6-2 or TRBV6-3 and J is TRBJ1-1; a possible D gene is TRBD1 (6 bases). V lost 6 bases, J lost 0 bases, and 17 bases lay in between. Germline-derived CDR1 and CDR2 are MNHEY and SVGEGT. CDR3 length equals 16 residues. CDR3: CASSPKDRTMNTEAFF. The CDR3 DNA sequence: TGTGCCAGCAGCCCAAAGGACAGAACTATGAACACTGAAGCTTTCTTT.

The chain links TRBV10-1 to TRBJ1-6; D might be TRBD1 (5 bases). CDR3 length: 15 residues. Trimming removed 11 bases at V and 4 bases at J, with 18 bases between. Germline CDR1 and CDR2: WNHNN and SYGVQD (reference sequence). CDR3 nucleotide sequence: TGCGCCCCCGAAGGGGATCCAGGATATAATTCACCCCTCCACTTT. Its protein product is CAPEGDPGYNSPLHF.

The V gene is TRBV28, the J gene TRBJ2-7, with 10 positions matching TRBD2. There are 15 residues in the CDR3. Trimming cost V 5 bases and J 3 bases; bases outside gene matches: 7. The V gene's germline CDR1 is MDHEN and CDR2 SYDVKM. The CDR3 loop is CASSPGLAGDYEQYF. In DNA form, the CDR3 reads TGTGCCAGCAGTCCCGGCCTAGCGGGGGACTACGAGCAGTACTTC. Using reference TRBV28 and TRBJ2-7 for the parts outside the CDR3, the full variable domain is DVKVTQSSRYLVKRTGEKVFLECVQDMDHENMFWYRQDPGLGLRLIYFSYDVKMKEKGDIPEGYSVSREKKERFSLILESASTNQTSMYLCASSPGLAGDYEQYFGPGTRLTVT.

The V and J genes are TRBV13 and TRBJ1-1; a possible D gene is TRBD1 (5 bases). Trimming removed 6 bases at V and 3 bases at J, with 14 bases between. Germline CDR1 is PRHDT and CDR2 is FYEKMQ (reference sequence). The CDR3 runs 14 residues. The CDR3 coding sequence is TGTGCCAGCAGTCTGACAGCACGAGACACTGAAGCTTTCTTT. This encodes CASSLTARDTEAFF.

The chain has TRBV5-1 and TRBJ2-2; 9 bases are shared with TRBD1. Trimming at V came to 2 bases and at J to 8 bases, leaving 13 bases not matched to a gene. The CDR3 is 17 amino acids. CDR1 is SGHRS and CDR2 is YFSETQ in the germline V gene. Here the CDR3 DNA reads TGCGCCAGCAGCTTTACCCGGGACAGGGAAACTTCAGGGGAGCTGTTTTTT. Translating gives CASSFTRDRETSGELFF.

The V call is TRBV4-1, the J call TRBJ1-5; D is perhaps TRBD1 (6 bases). The CDR3 is made up of 14 amino acids. The germline CDR1 and CDR2 sequences are MGHRA and YSYEKL. The V gene lost 6 bases and the J gene lost 5 bases, with 14 bases spanning the gap. In DNA form, the CDR3 reads TGCGCCAGCAGGTCACAGGGTGTCCATCAGCCCCAGCATTTT. Amino acids: CASRSQGVHQPQHF.

The DNA for the CDR3 is TGTGCCAGCAGTTACCTTGGACTAGCGGGGGGTAGCACAGATACGCAGTATTTT. This sequence encodes CASSYLGLAGGSTDTQYF. The chain has TRBV6-2 or TRBV6-3 and TRBJ2-3; TRBD2 aligns across 14 bases. The V segment lost 2 bases and the J segment 0 bases; nucleotides outside the gene matches: 4. This CDR3 is 18 amino acids long. The germline CDR1 and CDR2 sequences are MNHEY and SVGEGT.

This clone has just one count. The chain links TRBV27 to TRBJ2-7; D is unclear. CDR3 size: 13 residues. Trimming stripped 6 bases from V and 6 bases from J, with 15 bases between. Germline V gene lookup returns CDR1 MNHEY and CDR2 SMNVEV (reference sequence). DNA for the CDR3: TGTGCCAGCAGGGAAACAGCCGTGGGCGAGCAGTACTTC. Its protein is CASRETAVGEQYF.